The rows below give T cell receptor beta chains drawn from one sample of a study of T-cell reconstitution after alpha-beta-depleted transplantation in children. TCRdb fed the PCR reads into MiXCR, producing one record per CDR3 protein. The data show 250,000 to 300,000 distinct CDR3 sequences, with 11% seen just once and 20% to 30% held by the top ten. Sequences were derived from peripheral blood, sampled 180 days after TCRalphabeta/CD19-depleted stem cell transplant. These receptors all come from a male patient aged 2 to 10 who had a stem cell transplant for chronic granulomatous disease, so the T cells may come from the graft donor. The CDR3 runs from the conserved cysteine through the conserved F or W. D genes are given only for firm matches. Clone size is not always given. Where it is, it says once, few, many or a class for expanded clones.

cdr3_nt	cdr3_aa	d_call	clone_size	v_call	j_call
TGTGCCAGCAGTTTAATCGGGACTAGCACCTCCTACGAGCAGTACTTC	CASSLIGTSTSYEQYF	TRBD2	few	TRBV28	TRBJ2-7
TGTGCCAGCAGCTTAGGGCCTAGCGGAGAAAGGTACTTC	CASSLGPSGERYF	TRBD2	many	TRBV13	TRBJ2-4
TGCGCCAGCAGCCTGCGGACTAGCGGGAGGCCCGGGGAGCTGTTTTTT	CASSLRTSGRPGELFF	TRBD2	many	TRBV4-1	TRBJ2-2
TGTGCCAGCAGTCCCATGGGGGGGGAGGTGCAGTTCTTC	CASSPMGGEVQFF	TRBD2	many	TRBV28	TRBJ2-1
TGCAGTGCTAGAGATCAACCTTCCTATGGCTACACCTTC	CSARDQPSYGYTF	NA	many	TRBV20-1	TRBJ1-2
TGTGCCATCAGTGAGCGGAGCGCAGATACGCAGTATTTT	CAISERSADTQYF	NA	many	TRBV10-3	TRBJ2-3
TGCAGTGCTGTTATCGCACGGGGGAACACTGAAGCTTTCTTT	CSAVIARGNTEAFF	NA	many	TRBV20-1	TRBJ1-1
TGTGCCAGCATCCAGACAGGGACGAACACTGAAGCTTTCTTT	CASIQTGTNTEAFF	TRBD1	many	TRBV12-3/TRBV12-4	TRBJ1-1
TGTGCCAGCAGCTACAGCCCGGGGCTAGTGGAGCAGTACTTC	CASSYSPGLVEQYF	NA	few	TRBV7-2	TRBJ2-7
TGCAGTGCTACAGCGGGAGAGACCTACGAGCAGTACTTC	CSATAGETYEQYF	TRBD2	many	TRBV20-1	TRBJ2-7
TGCGCCAGCAGTGACTCCCTACTAGCGGGAGGAGAAGATACGCAGTATTTT	CASSDSLLAGGEDTQYF	TRBD2	many	TRBV10-1	TRBJ2-3
TGTGCCATCAGTGACTGGCTGAACACCGGGGAGCTGTTTTTT	CAISDWLNTGELFF	NA	many	TRBV10-3	TRBJ2-2
TGCAGTGCTGAAGACAGGGAACCCTACAATGAGCAGTTCTTC	CSAEDREPYNEQFF	TRBD1	many	TRBV20-1	TRBJ2-1
TGCGCCAGCAGCCTAGCACCTCAGTCGACTGAAGCTTTCTTT	CASSLAPQSTEAFF	NA	many	TRBV5-1	TRBJ1-1
TGTGCCAGCAGCTTGGGTCAGGGAATGAACTCTGGGGCCAACGTCCTGACTTTC	CASSLGQGMNSGANVLTF	NA	NA	TRBV5-5	TRBJ2-6
TGTGCCAGCAACCTAGCGGGGGCCCACTACGAGCAGTACTTC	CASNLAGAHYEQYF	TRBD2	many	TRBV6-2/TRBV6-3	TRBJ2-7
TGCAGCGTTGACCCCGGCTACACCTTC	CSVDPGYTF	NA	many	TRBV29-1	TRBJ1-2
TGTGCCAGCAGTTTTCAGGGGCGAAGCACAGATACGCAGTATTTT	CASSFQGRSTDTQYF	NA	many	TRBV12-3/TRBV12-4	TRBJ2-3
TGTGCCACCAGCGACGTTGAAATCACATTCCCCGGGGAGCTGTTTTTT	CATSDVEITFPGELFF	NA	many	TRBV15	TRBJ2-2
TGTGCCACCTCGGGACTGACTCTAGCGGGACGCACCGGGGAGCTGTTTTTT	CATSGLTLAGRTGELFF	TRBD2	many	TRBV27	TRBJ2-2
TGTGCCATCAGTGAACAGGGGGCCTCTTACGAGCAGTACTTC	CAISEQGASYEQYF	TRBD1	many	TRBV10-3	TRBJ2-7
TGTGCCAGCAGTCCGAGCGGCCCTAGCACAGATACGCAGTATTTT	CASSPSGPSTDTQYF	NA	many	TRBV28	TRBJ2-3
TGTGCCAGCAGTGACCACCCAGGGGACAACTATGGCTACACCTTC	CASSDHPGDNYGYTF	NA	many	TRBV25-1	TRBJ1-2
TGCAGCGTCGGGGACAAATATATCTATGGCTACACCTTC	CSVGDKYIYGYTF	NA	many	TRBV29-1	TRBJ1-2
TGCGCCAGCAGCTTGGGACCTGGGAGTTGGGAGGACTACGAGCAGTACTTC	CASSLGPGSWEDYEQYF	NA	many	TRBV5-1	TRBJ2-7
TGTGCCAGCAGTTTTCTTGGGAGGGCCACAGATACGCAGTATTTT	CASSFLGRATDTQYF	TRBD2	many	TRBV28	TRBJ2-3
TGTGCCAGCAGCTTTTCCGGGACAGGGAATCCAGAGACCCAGTACTTC	CASSFSGTGNPETQYF	TRBD1	many	TRBV7-2	TRBJ2-5
TGTGCCAGCAGCTCCGGGACAATTGAAGCTTTCTTT	CASSSGTIEAFF	NA	many	TRBV5-4	TRBJ1-1
TGTGCCAGCAGTTCCCTAACAGGGGGACCAAACGAGCAGTACTTC	CASSSLTGGPNEQYF	TRBD1	many	TRBV12-3/TRBV12-4	TRBJ2-7